The table lists the clone carrying this T cell receptor beta chain with a few counts. Its matching antigen is unknown. The data were taken from a study of T cell responses to AZD1222 COVID-19 vaccine. Study in general: Researchers grouped second doses given at about 4 or about 12 weeks into one pool. Overall study results and limits: Two AZD1222 administrations were followed by greater Spike-specific TCR breadth and depth. CD4 TCRs covered the whole spike, strongest at regions 160-218 and 743-854. Most donors were white British and more were female, and clonal diversity was possibly underestimated.

Measured with immunoSEQ multiplex PCR; TCRdb has only the in-frame clones, and not every one. The sample holds 95,000 to 150,000 clones, 70% to 90% seen once. CDR3 length: 15 residues. Deletions cut 1 base from V and 5 bases from J, with 9 bases between. The V gene's germline CDR1 is SSHAT and CDR2 FNYEAQ (reference sequence). The chain combines TRBV7-7 with TRBJ1-6; D may be TRBD1 (6 bases). Material: peripheral blood, obtained on day 0 of AZD1222 vaccination. The sequence was obtained from an adult in good health. The CDR3 spells CASSLGTGNNSPLHF. The CDR3 bases are TGTGCCAGCAGCTTAGGAACAGGGAATAATTCACCCCTCCACTTT.